The entry below describes one TCR beta chain. The antigen remains unidentified. The V and J ends lost 2 bases and 4 bases, in that order; junction bases with no gene match: 0. The CDR3 is 14 amino acids. The germline V gene has CDR1 WSHSY and CDR2 SAAADI. Profiling relied on immunoSEQ multiplex PCR, and the TCRdb table lists in-frame clones only, not all of them. The sample lists 90,000 or so clones, over 75% occurring once. The data derive from a study of OX40 agonist ivuxolimab in advanced cancers. Study-level information: Patients were treated with ivuxolimab, an agonistic anti-OX40 (CD134) antibody. A partial response was reached by three patients: one with hepatocellular carcinoma and two with cutaneous melanoma.

Points from the study as a whole: Doses of 0.1 to 3.0 mg/kg were accompanied by clonal expansion of CD4+ and CD8+ blood T cells by week 6. Partial responders receiving 0.1-3.0 mg/kg showed among the lowest clonal expansion.

The V and J genes are TRBV10-2 and TRBJ2-5, with TRBD2 identical over 11 bases. The sequenced sample was CD4+ or CD8+ T cells sorted from blood, obtained in a trial of the OX40 agonist ivuxolimab. The sequence was collected from an adult with an advanced solid tumor such as melanoma, head and neck, liver or kidney cancer. The CDR3 loop is CASSEGTSGETQYF. In DNA, the CDR3 is TGCGCCAGCAGTGAGGGGACTAGCGGAGAGACCCAGTACTTC.